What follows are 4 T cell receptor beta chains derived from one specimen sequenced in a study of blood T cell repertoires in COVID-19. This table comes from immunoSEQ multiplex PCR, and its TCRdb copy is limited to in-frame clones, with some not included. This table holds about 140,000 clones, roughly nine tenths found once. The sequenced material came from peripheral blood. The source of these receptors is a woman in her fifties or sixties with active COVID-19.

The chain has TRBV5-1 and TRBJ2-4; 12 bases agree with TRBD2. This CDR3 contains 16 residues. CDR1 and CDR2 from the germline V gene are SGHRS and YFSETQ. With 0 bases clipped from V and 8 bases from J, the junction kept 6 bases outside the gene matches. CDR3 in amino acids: CASSLGELAGGYIQYF. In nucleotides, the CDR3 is TGCGCCAGCAGCTTGGGGGAACTAGCGGGAGGATACATTCAGTACTTC.

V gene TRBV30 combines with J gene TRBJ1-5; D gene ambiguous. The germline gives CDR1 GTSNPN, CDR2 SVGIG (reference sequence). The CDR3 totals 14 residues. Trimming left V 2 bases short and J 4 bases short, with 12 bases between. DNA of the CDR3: TGTGCCTGGAGTTTTGAGCTCGCGAATCAGCCCCAGCATTTT. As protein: CAWSFELANQPQHF.

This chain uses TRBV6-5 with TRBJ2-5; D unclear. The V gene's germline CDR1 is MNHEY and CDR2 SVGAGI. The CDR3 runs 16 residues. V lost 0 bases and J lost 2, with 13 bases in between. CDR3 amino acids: CASSYSGRTPQETQYF. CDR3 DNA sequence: TGTGCCAGCAGTTACTCTGGGCGAACCCCGCAAGAGACCCAGTACTTC.

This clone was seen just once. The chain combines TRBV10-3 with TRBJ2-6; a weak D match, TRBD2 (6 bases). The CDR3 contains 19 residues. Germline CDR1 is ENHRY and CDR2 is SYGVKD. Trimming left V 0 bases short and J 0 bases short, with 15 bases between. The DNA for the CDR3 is TGTGCCATCAGTGAGTCGGTAGTAGCGGACGGCTCTGGGGCCAACGTCCTGACTTTC. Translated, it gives CAISESVVADGSGANVLTF.